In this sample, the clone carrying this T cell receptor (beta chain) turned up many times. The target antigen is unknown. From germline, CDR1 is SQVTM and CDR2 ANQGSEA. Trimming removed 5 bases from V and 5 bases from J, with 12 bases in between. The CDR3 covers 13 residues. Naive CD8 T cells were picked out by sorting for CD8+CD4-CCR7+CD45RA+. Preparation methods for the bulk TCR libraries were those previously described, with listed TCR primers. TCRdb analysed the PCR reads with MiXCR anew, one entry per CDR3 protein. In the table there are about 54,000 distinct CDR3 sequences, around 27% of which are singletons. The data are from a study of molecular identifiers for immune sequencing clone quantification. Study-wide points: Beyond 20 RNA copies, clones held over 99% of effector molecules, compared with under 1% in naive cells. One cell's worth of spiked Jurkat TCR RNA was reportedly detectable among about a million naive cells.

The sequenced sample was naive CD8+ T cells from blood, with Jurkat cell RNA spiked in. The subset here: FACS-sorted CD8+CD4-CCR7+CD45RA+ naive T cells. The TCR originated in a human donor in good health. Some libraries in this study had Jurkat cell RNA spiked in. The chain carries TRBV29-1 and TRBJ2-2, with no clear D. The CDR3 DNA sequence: TGCAGCGTTAGAAAGAATCCGACCGGGGAGCTGTTTTTT. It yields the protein CSVRKNPTGELFF.